The TCR beta chain described here comes from a study of CD8+ T cells in alopecia areata. RNA was isolated and reverse transcribed to cDNA, the sequencing template. Here immunoSEQ multiplex PCR was the method, and the copy in TCRdb shows in-frame clones only, minus some. The sample records fewer than 110,000 clones, around 84% being singletons. This CDR3 contains 14 residues. V lost 2 bases, J lost 4 bases, and 6 bases lay in between. The V gene's germline CDR1 is MGHDK and CDR2 SYGVNS. Treatment described: oral pan-JAK inhibitor, 5-10 mg twice daily. The sequence was collected from a human donor with alopecia areata. Here the sequenced sample was CD8+ T cells sorted from blood, taken around week 30, from a patient treated with tofacitinib. V usage is TRBV25-1 and J usage is TRBJ1-6, with unresolved D. The CDR3 coding sequence is TGTGCCAGCAGTGAAGAAGGTTATAATTCACCCCTCCACTTT. Protein product: CASSEEGYNSPLHF.